This T cell receptor (beta chain) stems from a study of graft-versus-host responses after intestinal transplantation. Study summary: Uniformly, recipients were administered anti-thymocyte globulin induction with subsequent tacrolimus and steroids for two to three years.

V was pared by 6 bases and J by 6 bases, with 10 bases of the junction left unmatched. CDR3 length: 15 amino acids. Germline CDR1 is SGDLS and CDR2 is YYNGEE. As to this clone: Its antigen is unidentified.

Study outcomes and limitations: Early post-transplant declines in HvG were associated with peak levels of circulating GvH clones. Within the allografts of patients who had graft-donor T cell macrochimerism, graft-versus-host to host-versus-graft clonal ratios were high. Investigators detected GvH clones in recipient marrow, with some emerging earlier in ileum or blood.

The data were produced by immunoSEQ multiplex PCR, yet TCRdb's version contains in-frame clones alone and is incomplete. The data hold over 85,000 clones, with around 91% observed a single time. The sequences come from unstimulated CD4+ T cells sorted from spleen or lymph node cells, collected before transplant. This clonotype originated in a human donor who was the organ donor for an intestinal transplant. The rearrangement uses TRBV9 and TRBJ2-3; 10 bases map to TRBD2. CDR3 amino acids: CASTTLAGVGDTQYF. DNA for the CDR3: TGTGCCAGCACTACCCTAGCGGGGGTAGGGGATACGCAGTATTTT.